These 27 T cell receptor beta chains were all obtained from the same sample, sequenced in a study of T cells in Graves' hyperthyroidism and ophthalmopathy. The investigators amplified TCR beta CDR3 regions from RNA transcripts. The TCR CDR3 was amplified in a first-round RT-PCR using the HTBI primer set. TCRdb re-called the multiplex PCR reads with MiXCR, one entry per CDR3 protein. This table holds over 300,000 distinct CDR3 sequences, approximately 15% found once. Input material: blood. These receptors all come from a woman in her sixties or seventies with Graves' hyperthyroidism.

In its sample, this clonotype was seen many times. The rearrangement uses TRBV6-1 and TRBJ2-7, with D tentatively TRBD1 (5 bases). This CDR3 comprises 16 residues. Germline V gene lookup returns CDR1 MNHNS and CDR2 SASEGT. V lost 2 bases and J 0 bases, leaving 14 bases between the germline ends. As DNA, the CDR3 is TGTGCCAGCAGTGAAACGGCAGGGCTCCTCTCCTACGAGCAGTACTTC. Translated: CASSETAGLLSYEQYF.

In this sample, this clonotype turned up many times. The rearrangement joins TRBV5-6 to TRBJ2-5; 7 positions agree with TRBD2. Germline assignment: CDR1 SGHDT and CDR2 YYEEEE. CDR3 length: 15 residues. Trimming cost V 3 bases and J 0 bases; bases outside gene matches: 5. The CDR3 coding sequence is TGTGCCAGCAGCTGGGGGGGGTATTACCAAGAGACCCAGTACTTC. This gives the protein CASSWGGYYQETQYF.

Many counts were recorded for this clonotype. The chain combines TRBV7-8 with TRBJ2-7, with D perhaps matching TRBD2 (6 bases). The V and J ends lost 1 base and 1 base respectively, with 11 bases between them. Germline CDR1 is SGHVS and CDR2 is FQNEAQ. The CDR3 sequence is 15 residues long. CDR3 region: CASSLERGYSYEQYF. The CDR3 region has the DNA TGTGCCAGCAGCTTAGAACGGGGGTATTCCTACGAGCAGTACTTC.

This clonotype was detected only a few times. The chain has TRBV7-9 and TRBJ2-3, with D unclear. The CDR3 is 13 residues long. CDR1 SEHNR and CDR2 FQNEAQ come from the germline V gene (reference sequence). V shed 5 bases and J shed 2 bases, with 8 bases lying between them. The CDR3 DNA follows: TGTGCCAGCAGCCCACCTTACACAGATACGCAGTATTTT. Its protein product is CASSPPYTDTQYF.

This clonotype has ten or more counts. The chain couples TRBV6-1 to TRBJ2-7; 13 nucleotides agree with TRBD2. This CDR3 has 15 residues. Trimming took 5 bases from V and 4 from J; bases not matched to a gene: 5. Germline V gene data show CDR1 as MNHNS and CDR2 as SASEGT. In DNA form, the CDR3 reads TGTGCCAGCAGTCCCGGGACTAGCGGGACATACGAGCAGTACTTC. It yields the protein CASSPGTSGTYEQYF.

This clonotype was detected ten times or more. The chain employs TRBV2 and TRBJ1-1, with a possible D match to TRBD1 (5 bases). The ends were cut back, 6 bases at V and 0 bases at J, with 11 bases in the middle. CDR3 length: 14 residues. The germline V gene has CDR1 SNHLY and CDR2 FYNNEI. CDR3 region: CASRETDVNTEAFF. The CDR3 region has the DNA TGTGCCAGCAGGGAGACAGATGTGAACACTGAAGCTTTCTTT.

This clonotype has a count of ten or more. J is TRBJ2-1 and V is TRBV12-3 or TRBV12-4; TRBD1 agrees at 8 bases. The V segment lost 6 bases and the J segment 3 bases; nucleotides outside the gene matches: 4. The CDR3 length is 14 residues. This chain's CDR3 is CASRTGENYNEQFF. CDR3 nucleotide sequence: TGTGCCAGCAGGACAGGGGAGAACTACAATGAGCAGTTCTTC.

This clonotype has ten or more counts. This chain joins TRBV20-1 and TRBJ2-2, with 8 positions matching TRBD1. This CDR3 is built from 12 residues. CDR1 and CDR2 from the germline V gene are DFQATT and SNEGSKA (reference sequence). The J segment lost 6 bases and the V segment lost 6 bases, leaving 3 bases of the junction unmatched. CDR3 nucleotides: TGCAGTGCCCAGACAGGGGCCGGGGAGCTGTTTTTT. This translates into CSAQTGAGELFF.

This clonotype was recorded at least ten times. The chain recombines TRBV18 with TRBJ1-2, with unresolved D. The V gene's germline CDR1 is KGHSH and CDR2 LQKENI. Trimming pared 6 bases from V and 1 base from J, leaving 9 bases between. The CDR3 sequence is 13 residues long. The CDR3 loop is CASSPGDNYGYTF. The DNA for the CDR3 is TGTGCCAGCTCGCCCGGGGATAACTATGGCTACACCTTC.

This clonotype was recorded at least ten times. V and J are TRBV20-1 and TRBJ2-7; TRBD2 matches at 7 bases. The CDR3 has 13 amino acids. J lost 4 bases, V lost 6 bases, and 9 bases had no gene match. Germline assignment: CDR1 DFQATT and CDR2 SNEGSKA (reference sequence). DNA of the CDR3: TGCAGTGCCACTACGCTAGCGGCATACGAGCAGTACTTC. As protein: CSATTLAAYEQYF.

The chain uses TRBV7-9 and TRBJ2-7, with TRBD1 matching 9 bases. Germline V gene lookup returns CDR1 SEHNR and CDR2 FQNEAQ (reference sequence). This CDR3 is 15 amino acids long. V was clipped by 1 base and J by 1 base; unmatched bases: 2. The CDR3: CASSLETGGSYEQYF. DNA for the CDR3: TGTGCCAGCAGCTTAGAGACAGGGGGATCCTACGAGCAGTACTTC.

This clonotype was found many times. This chain connects TRBV3-1 to TRBJ1-6; possible D gene TRBD1, 5 bases. Germline V gives CDR1 LGHDT, CDR2 YNNKEL (reference sequence). The length of the CDR3 is 17 residues. Trimming stripped 5 bases from V and 6 bases from J, with 20 bases between. CDR3 nucleotides: TGTGCCAGCAGCTGGGGCCTGACACGGAAAGCTAATTCACCCCTCCACTTT. Its translation is CASSWGLTRKANSPLHF.

The CDR3 loop reads CASRQQGLHSPLHF. For the CDR3, the DNA is TGTGCCAGCAGACAACAGGGTTTGCATTCACCCCTCCACTTT. The chain joins TRBV6-2 or TRBV6-3 to TRBJ1-6, with a tentative D call TRBD1 (6 bases). This CDR3 contains 14 residues. Germline assignment: CDR1 MNHEY and CDR2 SVGEGT. The germline V and J ends were trimmed by 6 bases and 8 bases, with 14 bases remaining between them.

This clonotype came up many times. This rearrangement joins TRBV7-6 to TRBJ1-2; 7 positions match TRBD1. With 4 bases clipped from V and 7 bases from J, the junction kept 15 bases outside the gene matches. The CDR3 runs 16 residues. Germline V gene sequence: CDR1 SGHVS, CDR2 FNYEAQ. CDR3 DNA: TGTGCCAGCAGCTCCCCCTTGGACAGGCGCGAGGTTGGCTACACCTTC. Amino acid sequence: CASSSPLDRREVGYTF.

This clonotype was observed a few times. The chain links TRBV5-1 to TRBJ1-4; maybe TRBD1 (5 bases). With 1 base removed from V and 0 bases from J, the gap between germline ends came to 13 bases. The CDR3 sequence is 17 residues long. CDR1 SGHRS and CDR2 YFSETQ come from the germline V gene. The CDR3 loop is CASSLQGFGTTNEKLFF. In DNA form, the CDR3 reads TGCGCCAGCAGCTTGCAGGGTTTCGGGACAACTAATGAAAAACTGTTTTTT.

This clonotype was seen only a few times. The chain has TRBV11-2 and TRBJ2-1, with D tentatively TRBD2 (6 bases). Trimming took off 1 base at V and 6 bases at J, with 16 bases between the two ends. Germline V gene data show CDR1 as SGHAT and CDR2 as FQNNGV. This CDR3 comprises 16 residues. The CDR3 loop is CASSLVRIVRGNEQFF. The CDR3 DNA reads TGTGCCAGCAGCTTAGTAAGGATAGTGCGGGGCAATGAGCAGTTCTTC.

This clonotype was recorded at least ten times. The chain recombines TRBV6-5 with TRBJ2-1; D possibly uses TRBD1 or TRBD2 (5 bases each). V dropped 0 bases and J dropped 7 bases, with 13 bases sitting between them. This CDR3 contains 15 residues. Per the germline V gene, CDR1 is MNHEY and CDR2 is SVGAGI. DNA of the CDR3: TGTGCCAGCAGTTACTCGTCGTCGAGGGGAAATGAGCAGTTCTTC. Residues: CASSYSSSRGNEQFF.

This clonotype came up many times. The rearrangement joins TRBV28 to TRBJ1-1; D may be TRBD1 (5 bases). Trimming left V 3 bases short and J 0 bases short, with 8 bases between. This CDR3 contains 14 residues. The germline CDR1 and CDR2 sequences are MDHEN and SYDVKM. This CDR3 reads CASSLTALNTEAFF. CDR3 in DNA: TGTGCCAGCAGTTTGACAGCCTTGAACACTGAAGCTTTCTTT.

Many counts were recorded for this clonotype. The chain employs TRBV20-1 and TRBJ2-1; TRBD2 matches 12 bases. V gave up 1 base and J gave up 5 bases; unmatched junction bases: 3. Looked up from germline, CDR1 is DFQATT and CDR2 is SNEGSKA (reference sequence). The CDR3 is made up of 15 amino acids. The CDR3 here is CSARGGTSGHNEQFF. Written as DNA, the CDR3 is TGCAGTGCTAGAGGTGGGACTAGCGGGCACAATGAGCAGTTCTTC.

This clonotype occurred many times. The CDR3 coding sequence is TGCAGTGCCGATCGACTAGCGGATATTGAGCAGTTCTTC. Amino acid sequence: CSADRLADIEQFF. V gene TRBV20-1 combines with J gene TRBJ2-1; 9 nucleotides line up with TRBD2. Germline CDR1 DFQATT, CDR2 SNEGSKA (reference sequence). This CDR3 has 13 residues. J gave up 9 bases and V 6 bases, and 9 bases lay outside the gene matches.

There are many counts of this clonotype. This chain joins TRBV5-8 and TRBJ2-5; maybe TRBD1 (6 bases). V lost 2 bases and J 6 bases, leaving 20 bases between the germline ends. Germline CDR1 is SGHTS and CDR2 is YDEGEE. The CDR3 length is 16 residues. This CDR3 is CASSFAFQGRLKTQYF. CDR3 in DNA: TGTGCCAGCAGCTTCGCTTTCCAGGGGCGTTTGAAGACCCAGTACTTC.

The chain combines TRBV20-1 with TRBJ1-1, with D hard to call. CDR1 and CDR2 from the germline V gene are DFQATT and SNEGSKA (reference sequence). The length of the CDR3 is 12 residues. V lost 3 bases to trimming and J lost 6 bases, with 11 bases between them. For the CDR3, the DNA is TGCAGTGCTAGGGGATCCGGCGCTGAAGCTTTCTTT. Encoded protein: CSARGSGAEAFF.

This clonotype was detected only a few times. The rearrangement joins TRBV4-1 to TRBJ2-7; 9 nucleotides agree with TRBD2. V was clipped by 2 bases and J by 3 bases; unmatched bases: 2. Germline CDR1 is MGHRA and CDR2 is YSYEKL. This CDR3 has 14 amino acids. CDR3 nucleotide sequence: TGCGCCAGCAGCCAACCGACTAGCGGCTACGAGCAGTACTTC. Protein sequence: CASSQPTSGYEQYF.

This clonotype was detected only a few times. This could be a read error, since a much larger clone is one nucleotide away. This rearrangement joins TRBV13 to TRBJ2-3; D gene ambiguous. The CDR3 loop spans 14 amino acids. CDR1 is PRHDT, CDR2 FYEKMQ, per germline (reference sequence). Trimming took 9 bases from V and 0 from J, leaving 13 bases between them. CDR3 amino acids: CASGDLTSTDTQYF. DNA of the CDR3: TGTGCCAGTGGAGATTTAACTAGCACAGATACGCAGTATTTT. Filled out from reference TRBV13 and TRBJ2-3, the complete variable domain reads AAGVIQSPRHLIKEKRETATLKCYPIPRHDTVYWYQQGPGQDPQFLISFYEKMQSDKGSIPDRFSAQQFSDYHSELNMSSLELGDSALYFCASGDLTSTDTQYFGPGTRLTVL.

There are many counts of this clonotype. This chain links TRBV11-2 with TRBJ2-7; 7 bases map to TRBD1. Germline V CDR1 and CDR2: SGHAT, FQNNGV. The CDR3 loop spans 14 amino acids. The J segment lost 4 bases and the V segment lost 3 bases, leaving 6 bases of the junction unmatched. The CDR3 DNA reads as TGTGCCAGCAGCTTGGGGACAGCAGGATACGAGCAGTACTTC. Protein product: CASSLGTAGYEQYF. Full variable domain (rest looked up from reference TRBV11-2 and TRBJ2-7): EAGVAQSPRYKIIEKRQSVAFWCNPISGHATLYWYQQILGQGPKLLIQFQNNGVVDDSQLPKDRFSAERLKGVDSTLKIQPAKLEDSAVYLCASSLGTAGYEQYFGPGTRLTVT.

Ten or more counts support this clonotype. The rearrangement links TRBV11-3 to TRBJ2-7, with D hard to call. The CDR3 has 14 residues. Germline CDR1 is SGHNT and CDR2 is YENEEA. Trimming took off 5 bases at V and 0 bases at J, with 11 bases between the two ends. The CDR3 DNA reads as TGTGCCAGCAGCCTGACAAGGAGCTCCTACGAGCAGTACTTC. Its translation: CASSLTRSSYEQYF.

The sample holds many counts of this clonotype. The CDR3 region is CASSLTGINQPQHF. DNA for the CDR3: TGTGCCAGCAGTTTGACAGGGATTAATCAGCCCCAGCATTTT. V and J are TRBV6-2 or TRBV6-3 and TRBJ1-5, with 7 bases lining up with TRBD1. Per germline, CDR1 MNHEY and CDR2 SVGEGT. The CDR3 sequence is 14 residues long. Germline trimming cut 4 bases from V and 4 bases from J; bases unmatched to any gene: 4.